This passage covers 10 T cell receptor beta chains from one sample sequenced in a study of vaccination and CD4 T cells after COVID-19. Treatment given: roughly nine-day PBMC culture with coronavirus spike peptide pools or control peptides (ViraFEST assay). The Oncomine TCR Beta short-read assay was what sequenced the DNA obtained from cultured CD4+ T cells. One entry per CDR3 protein, called by TCRdb with MiXCR from the PCR reads. This sample carries 20,000 to 25,000 distinct CDR3 sequences, 45% to 50% of them seen once, and the ten largest clones take approximately 9%. These receptors have no identified antigens. Sequencing was done on a sample of CD4+ T cells from blood, cultured in vitro. The source of these receptors is a human donor who had recovered from COVID-19.

V usage is TRBV7-2 and J usage is TRBJ1-2; D perhaps matches TRBD1 (5 bases). The length of the CDR3 is 16 residues. V was clipped by 2 bases and J by 2 bases, with 15 bases between them. The V gene's germline CDR1 is SGHTA and CDR2 FQGNSA. The CDR3 reads CASSLSSGPGNYGYTF. CDR3 nucleotide sequence: TGTGCCAGCAGCTTAAGTAGTGGCCCAGGGAACTATGGCTACACCTTC.

The V call is TRBV30, the J call TRBJ2-5, with TRBD2 matching over 8 bases. The V and J ends lost 3 bases and 1 base, in that order; junction bases with no gene match: 4. The CDR3 extends over 14 amino acids. Germline assignment: CDR1 GTSNPN and CDR2 SVGIG (reference sequence). DNA for the CDR3: TGTGCCTGGAGACGGGAGGGGACCCAAGAGACCCAGTACTTC. It encodes CAWRREGTQETQYF.

CDR3 residues: CSAPDRSSYEQYF. The CDR3 nucleotides are TGCAGTGCGCCGGACAGGAGCTCCTACGAGCAGTACTTC. The J gene is TRBJ2-7, the V gene TRBV20-1; TRBD1 matches 7 bases. The V gene's germline CDR1 is DFQATT and CDR2 SNEGSKA (reference sequence). The V gene end was trimmed by 6 bases and the J gene end by 0 bases; junction bases not matched to a gene: 5. CDR3 length: 13 residues.

This clonotype was counted a few times. The chain joins TRBV11-3 to TRBJ2-7, with a possible D match to TRBD2 (6 bases). The CDR3 has 16 amino acids. V was cut by 2 bases and J by 0 bases, with 14 bases left in between. In germline, CDR1 is SGHNT, CDR2 YENEEA. CDR3 nucleotides: TGTGCCAGCAGCTTATGGGGCGGGAAAGACTCCTACGAGCAGTACTTC. Protein sequence: CASSLWGGKDSYEQYF.

This rearrangement joins TRBV4-2 to TRBJ1-2; 8 positions match TRBD1. Trimming took 4 bases from V and 6 from J; bases not matched to a gene: 10. The CDR3 has 15 residues. CDR1 LGHNA and CDR2 YNFKEQ come from the germline V gene. The CDR3 loop is CASSPLYRGINGYTF. Here the CDR3 DNA reads TGTGCCAGCAGCCCCTTGTACAGGGGGATTAATGGCTACACCTTC.

J is TRBJ1-3 and V is TRBV10-3; the match to TRBD1 covers 10 bases. The junction had 5 bases not matched to a gene; V was cut back by 6 bases and J by 3 bases. CDR3 length: 15 amino acids. The germline CDR1 and CDR2 sequences are ENHRY and SYGVKD. The CDR3 DNA is TGTGCCATCAGCCGACAGGGGGCGCTTGGAAACACCATATATTTT. Protein: CAISRQGALGNTIYF.

The chain is built from TRBV7-9 and TRBJ2-2, with a tentative D call TRBD2 (6 bases). Per the germline V gene, CDR1 is SEHNR and CDR2 is FQNEAQ (reference sequence). Between the trimmed V and J ends, which lost 4 bases and 4 bases, there was a span of 25 bases. CDR3 size: 19 residues. The CDR3 spells CASSWATIPGARFTGELFF. CDR3 DNA sequence: TGTGCCAGCAGCTGGGCGACTATTCCGGGAGCGCGGTTCACCGGGGAGCTGTTTTTT. The variable domain in full, with the rest retrieved from reference TRBV7-9 and TRBJ2-2, is DTGVSQNPRHKITKRGQNVTFRCDPISEHNRLYWYRQTLGQGPEFLTYFQNEAQLEKSRLLSDRFSAERPKGSFSTLEIQRTEQGDSAMYLCASSWATIPGARFTGELFFGEGSRLTVL.

The rearrangement joins TRBV7-9 to TRBJ1-2; no clear D. Trimming pared 3 bases from V and 8 bases from J, leaving 10 bases between. The germline V gene encodes CDR1 SEHNR and CDR2 FQNEAQ (reference sequence). The CDR3 consists of 12 residues. CDR3 nucleotide sequence: TGTGCCAGCAGCTTGCCCCTGGAGGGCTACACCTTC. This gives the protein CASSLPLEGYTF.

The chain carries TRBV20-1 and TRBJ1-3, with a tentative D call TRBD1 (5 bases). The length of the CDR3 is 14 residues. Germline-derived CDR1 and CDR2 are DFQATT and SNEGSKA (reference sequence). Deletions cut 1 base from V and 3 bases from J, with 10 bases between. The CDR3 reads CSARAPGRGNTIYF. As DNA, the CDR3 is TGCAGTGCTAGAGCCCCGGGACGTGGAAACACCATATATTTT.

CDR3 sequence (DNA): TGCAGTGCTACAGGGCAGACCAATGAGCAGTTCTTC. Protein: CSATGQTNEQFF. This chain links TRBV20-1 with TRBJ2-1; TRBD1 is a possible D gene (5 bases). Between the trimmed V and J ends, which lost 4 bases and 6 bases, there was a span of 10 bases. CDR1 is DFQATT, CDR2 SNEGSKA, per germline (reference sequence). This CDR3 has 12 amino acids.